This T cell receptor beta chain was identified in a study of shared clonotypes between healthy human individuals. The overall study: There were three CD4 naive, three CD4 memory, two CD8 naive and one CD8 memory plates per donor.

Naive CD8 populations comprised CD45RO-negative cells positively selected for CCR7, excluding terminally differentiated effector memory CD45RA+ cells. Between the trimmed V and J ends, which lost 2 bases and 3 bases, there was a span of 9 bases. The CDR3 contains 13 residues. Germline assignment: CDR1 SGHNT and CDR2 YYREEE (reference sequence). In regard to this clone: Its antigen is unknown. The sample has other DNA sequences that encode this CDR3 too.

The method was immunoSEQ multiplex PCR; TCRdb's version includes in-frame clones alone and lacks a portion of them. The data hold under 2,000,000 clones, with around 96% observed a single time. Notes on the study in general: Sampling involved blood alone; tissue repertoires likely differ. Represented genetic and exposure-history diversity was restricted by having few donors. Clonotypes not shared had lower generation probabilities than those common to all four donors.

Sequencing used naive CD8+ T cells sorted from blood. This TCR derives from a man between 18 and 35 years old in good health. The J gene is TRBJ2-7, the V gene TRBV5-4; no definite D call. As DNA, the CDR3 is TGTGCCAGCAGCTTCCGAGAGAGCTACGAGCAGTACTTC. It codes for CASSFRESYEQYF.